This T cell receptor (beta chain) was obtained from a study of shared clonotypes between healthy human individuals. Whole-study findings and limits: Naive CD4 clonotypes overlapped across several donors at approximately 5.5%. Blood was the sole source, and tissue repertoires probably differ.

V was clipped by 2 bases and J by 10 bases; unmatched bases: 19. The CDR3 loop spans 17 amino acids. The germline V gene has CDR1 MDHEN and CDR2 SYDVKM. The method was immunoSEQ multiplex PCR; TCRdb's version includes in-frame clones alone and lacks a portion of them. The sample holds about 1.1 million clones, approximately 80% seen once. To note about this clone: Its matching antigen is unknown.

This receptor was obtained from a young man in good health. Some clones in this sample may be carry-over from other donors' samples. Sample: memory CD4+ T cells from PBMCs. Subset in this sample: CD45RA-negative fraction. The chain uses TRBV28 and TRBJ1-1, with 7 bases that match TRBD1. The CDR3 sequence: CASSLTSQLTGDRGAFF. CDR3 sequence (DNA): TGTGCCAGCAGTTTAACCAGCCAACTAACAGGGGACCGGGGAGCTTTCTTT.